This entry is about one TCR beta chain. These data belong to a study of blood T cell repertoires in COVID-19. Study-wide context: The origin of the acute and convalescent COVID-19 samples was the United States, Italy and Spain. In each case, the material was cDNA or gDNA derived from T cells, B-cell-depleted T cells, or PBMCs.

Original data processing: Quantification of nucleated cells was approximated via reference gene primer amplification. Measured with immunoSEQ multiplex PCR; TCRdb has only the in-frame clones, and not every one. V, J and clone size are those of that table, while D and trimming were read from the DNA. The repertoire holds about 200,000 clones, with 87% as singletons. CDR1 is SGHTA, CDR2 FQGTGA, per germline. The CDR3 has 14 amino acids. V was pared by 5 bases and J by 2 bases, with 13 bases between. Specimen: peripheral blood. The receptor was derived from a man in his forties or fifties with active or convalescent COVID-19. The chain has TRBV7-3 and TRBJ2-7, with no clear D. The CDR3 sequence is CASSLIPGPYEQYF. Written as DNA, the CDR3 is TGTGCCAGCAGCCTAATCCCTGGGCCCTACGAGCAGTACTTC.